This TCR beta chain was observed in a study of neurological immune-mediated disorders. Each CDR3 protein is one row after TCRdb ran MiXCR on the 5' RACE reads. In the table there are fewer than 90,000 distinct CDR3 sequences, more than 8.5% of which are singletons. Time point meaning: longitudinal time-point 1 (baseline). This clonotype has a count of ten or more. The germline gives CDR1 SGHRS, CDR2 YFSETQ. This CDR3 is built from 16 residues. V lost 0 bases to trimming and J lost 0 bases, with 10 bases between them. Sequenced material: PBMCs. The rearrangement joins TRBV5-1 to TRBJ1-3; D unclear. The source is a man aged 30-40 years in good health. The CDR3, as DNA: TGCGCCAGCAGCTTGGAACCTTACCGCTCTGGAAACACCATATATTTT. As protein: CASSLEPYRSGNTIYF.